Given below is one T cell receptor beta chain in context. Antigen specificity is unknown. The entry originates in a study of T cell responses to AZD1222 COVID-19 vaccine. The CDR3 runs 13 residues. V lost 8 bases and J lost 4; bases outside the gene matches: 3. CDR1 LNHDA and CDR2 SQIVND come from the germline V gene (reference sequence). The study, taken as a whole, reports: Distributed over spike, vaccine-associated CD4 TCRs predominated at 160-218 and 743-854. Repertoire sampling happened only post peak T cell response.

Method: immunoSEQ multiplex PCR; TCRdb's copy keeps in-frame clones and lacks some. This table has approximately 150,000 clones, about nine tenths appearing once. The material was peripheral blood, obtained on day 0 of AZD1222 vaccination. V is TRBV19 and J is TRBJ1-4; 8 bases line up with TRBD1. This receptor was identified in an adult in good health. CDR3 nucleotides: TGTGCCAGTTCGGACAGGGTTAATGAAAAACTGTTTTTT. This translates into CASSDRVNEKLFF.